This T cell receptor (beta chain) comes out of a study of cytomegalovirus exposure and HLA in healthy donors. The study, taken as a whole, reports: For TCR beta chains, V- and J-gene trimming was later linked to a missense DCLRE1C variant. It was only CMV serostatus that was available as immune exposure information. Researchers counted 164 TCR beta chains as cytomegalovirus-associated.

Those who donated were healthy bone marrow donors. PCR employed 60 Vbeta and 13 Jbeta primers. Clones were read by immunoSEQ multiplex PCR, and TCRdb kept only the in-frame ones, dropping some. Of 100,000 to 150,000 clones detected, around 85% appear once; the ten largest clones hold 1.5% to 2%. CDR1 SGHTA and CDR2 FQGNSA come from the germline V gene. V was pared by 1 base and J by 2 bases, with 3 bases of the junction left unmatched. The CDR3 totals 17 residues. Worth noting for this clone: The antigen remains unidentified.

This receptor was identified in a boy aged 5 to 17 in good health and CMV-seronegative. The chain links TRBV7-2 to TRBJ2-6, with TRBD1 identical over 9 bases. Sequencing was done on a sample of PBMCs. The CDR3 DNA is TGTGCCAGCAGCTTAGATAGGACAGGGGCTGGGGCCAACGTCCTGACTTTC. Translating gives CASSLDRTGAGANVLTF.